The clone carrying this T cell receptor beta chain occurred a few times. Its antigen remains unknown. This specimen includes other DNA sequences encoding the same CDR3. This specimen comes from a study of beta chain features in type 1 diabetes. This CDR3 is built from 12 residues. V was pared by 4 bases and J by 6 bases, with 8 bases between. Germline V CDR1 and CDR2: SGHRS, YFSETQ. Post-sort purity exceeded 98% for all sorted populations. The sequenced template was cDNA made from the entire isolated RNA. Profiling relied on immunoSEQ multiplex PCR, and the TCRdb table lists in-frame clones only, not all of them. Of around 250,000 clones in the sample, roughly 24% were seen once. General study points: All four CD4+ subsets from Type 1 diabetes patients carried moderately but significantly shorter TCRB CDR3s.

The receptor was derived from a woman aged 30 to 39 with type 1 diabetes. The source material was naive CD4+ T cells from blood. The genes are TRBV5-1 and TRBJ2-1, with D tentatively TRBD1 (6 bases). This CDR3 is CASSLQGNEQFF. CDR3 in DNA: TGCGCCAGCAGCCTACAGGGCAATGAGCAGTTCTTC.